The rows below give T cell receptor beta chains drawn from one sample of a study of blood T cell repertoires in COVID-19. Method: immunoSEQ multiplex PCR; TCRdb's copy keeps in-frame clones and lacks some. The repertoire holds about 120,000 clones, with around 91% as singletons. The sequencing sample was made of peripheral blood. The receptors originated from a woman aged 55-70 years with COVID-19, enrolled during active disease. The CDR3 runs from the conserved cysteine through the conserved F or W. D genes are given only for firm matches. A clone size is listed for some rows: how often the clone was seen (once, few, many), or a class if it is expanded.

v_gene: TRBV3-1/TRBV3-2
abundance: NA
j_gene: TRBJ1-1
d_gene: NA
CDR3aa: CASSPASNTEAFF
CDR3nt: TGTGCCAGCAGCCCCGCCAGTAACACTGAAGCTTTCTTT

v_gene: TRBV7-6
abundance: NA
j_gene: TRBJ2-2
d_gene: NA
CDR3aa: CASSLDSANTGELFF
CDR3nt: TGTGCCAGCAGCTTGGACAGCGCGAACACCGGGGAGCTGTTTTTT

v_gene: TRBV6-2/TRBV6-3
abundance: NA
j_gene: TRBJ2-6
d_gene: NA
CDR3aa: CASSYSTQGPSSGANVLTF
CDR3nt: TGTGCCAGCAGTTACTCTACACAGGGCCCATCTTCTGGGGCCAACGTCCTGACTTTC

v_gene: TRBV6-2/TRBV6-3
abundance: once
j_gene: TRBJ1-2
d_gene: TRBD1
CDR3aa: CASSSFDREYGYTF
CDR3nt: TGTGCCAGCAGTTCCTTTGACAGGGAGTATGGCTACACCTTC

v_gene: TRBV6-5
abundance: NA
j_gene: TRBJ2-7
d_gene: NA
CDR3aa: CASSYSYQGYREQYF
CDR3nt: TGTGCCAGCAGTTACTCGTACCAGGGGTATCGCGAGCAGTACTTC

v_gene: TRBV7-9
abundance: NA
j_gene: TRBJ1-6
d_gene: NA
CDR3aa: CASSRGGLGSPLHF
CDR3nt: TGTGCCAGCAGCAGGGGGGGCCTAGGGTCACCCCTCCACTTT

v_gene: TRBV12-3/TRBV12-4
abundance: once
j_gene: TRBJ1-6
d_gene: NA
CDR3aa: CASRRGWDSPLHF
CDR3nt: TGTGCCAGCAGAAGGGGGTGGGATTCACCCCTCCACTTT

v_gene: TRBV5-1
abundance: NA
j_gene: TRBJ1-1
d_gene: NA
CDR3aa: CASSDRQRNTEAFF
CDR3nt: TGCGCCAGCAGCGATCGACAGCGGAACACTGAAGCTTTCTTT

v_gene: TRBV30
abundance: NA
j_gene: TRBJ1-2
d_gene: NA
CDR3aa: CAWSWQNYGYTF
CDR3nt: TGTGCCTGGAGTTGGCAGAACTATGGCTACACCTTC

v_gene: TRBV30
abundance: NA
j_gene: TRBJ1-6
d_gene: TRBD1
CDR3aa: CAWDRVGGSPLHF
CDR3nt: TGTGCCTGGGACAGGGTCGGGGGGTCACCCCTCCACTTT

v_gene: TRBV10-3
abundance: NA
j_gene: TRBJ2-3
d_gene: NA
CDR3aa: CAISGGLQSSTDTQYF
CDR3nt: TGTGCCATCAGTGGCGGGCTCCAGTCTAGCACAGATACGCAGTATTTT

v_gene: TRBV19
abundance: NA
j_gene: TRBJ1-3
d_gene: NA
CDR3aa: CASIPGGSPSGNTIYF
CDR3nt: TGTGCCAGTATCCCCGGCGGTTCACCCTCTGGAAACACCATATATTTT

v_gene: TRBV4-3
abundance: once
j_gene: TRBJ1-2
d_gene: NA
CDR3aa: CASSPQPGHVHGYTF
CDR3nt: TGCGCCAGCAGCCCCCAACCAGGGCACGTTCATGGCTACACCTTC

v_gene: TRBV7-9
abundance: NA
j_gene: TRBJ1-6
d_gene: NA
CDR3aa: CASSATPGQNNSPLHF
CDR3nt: TGTGCCAGCAGCGCAACGCCGGGACAAAACAATTCACCCCTCCACTTT

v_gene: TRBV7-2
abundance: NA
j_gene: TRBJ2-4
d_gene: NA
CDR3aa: CASGGQRGGENIQYF
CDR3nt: TGTGCCAGCGGGGGCCAGCGGGGTGGAGAAAACATTCAGTACTTC

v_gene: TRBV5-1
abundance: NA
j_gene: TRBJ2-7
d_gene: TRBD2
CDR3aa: CASSFPRTGGSYEQYF
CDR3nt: TGCGCCAGCAGCTTCCCCCGGACGGGGGGATCATACGAGCAGTACTTC

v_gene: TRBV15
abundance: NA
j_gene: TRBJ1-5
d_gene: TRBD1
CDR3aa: CATSYPGTGGISNQPQHF
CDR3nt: TGTGCCACCAGCTACCCCGGGACAGGGGGCATTAGCAATCAGCCCCAGCATTTT

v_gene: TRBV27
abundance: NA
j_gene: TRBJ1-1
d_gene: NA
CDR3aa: CASSFGLENTEAFF
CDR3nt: TGTGCCAGCAGTTTCGGGTTGGAGAACACTGAAGCTTTCTTT

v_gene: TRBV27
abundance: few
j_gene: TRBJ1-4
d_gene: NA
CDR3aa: CASSLFGGNNEKLFF
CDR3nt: TGTGCCAGCAGTTTATTTGGGGGGAATAATGAAAAACTGTTTTTT

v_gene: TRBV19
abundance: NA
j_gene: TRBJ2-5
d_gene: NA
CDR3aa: CASKEFSGGGQYF
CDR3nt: TGTGCCAGTAAGGAATTTTCTGGGGGAGGCCAGTACTTC

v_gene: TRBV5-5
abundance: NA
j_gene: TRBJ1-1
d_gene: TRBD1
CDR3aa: CASSSARYRGSTEAFF
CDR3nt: TGTGCCAGCAGCTCCGCCCGGTACAGGGGTAGCACTGAAGCTTTCTTT

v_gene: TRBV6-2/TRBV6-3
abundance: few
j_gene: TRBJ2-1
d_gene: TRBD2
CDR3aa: CASSLAGGLYNEQFF
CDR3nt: TGTGCCAGCAGTCTAGCGGGGGGGTTATACAATGAGCAGTTCTTC